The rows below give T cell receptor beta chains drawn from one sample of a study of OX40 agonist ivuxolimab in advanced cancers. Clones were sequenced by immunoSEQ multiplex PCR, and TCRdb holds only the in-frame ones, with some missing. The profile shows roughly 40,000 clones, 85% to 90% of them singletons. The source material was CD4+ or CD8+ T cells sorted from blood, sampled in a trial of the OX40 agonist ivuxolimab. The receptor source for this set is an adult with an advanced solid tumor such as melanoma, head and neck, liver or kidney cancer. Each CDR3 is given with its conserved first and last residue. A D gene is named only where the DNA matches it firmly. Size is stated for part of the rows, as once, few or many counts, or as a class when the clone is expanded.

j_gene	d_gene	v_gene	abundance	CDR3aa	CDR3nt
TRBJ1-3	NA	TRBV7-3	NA	CASSSLGGGTPGNTIYF	TGTGCCAGCAGCTCCTTAGGTGGGGGAACGCCTGGAAACACCATATATTTT
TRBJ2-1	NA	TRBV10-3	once	CAMGDRDNEQFF	TGTGCCATGGGGGACCGGGACAATGAGCAGTTCTTC
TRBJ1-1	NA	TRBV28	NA	CASSVQGYTEAFF	TGTGCCAGCAGTGTGCAGGGGTACACTGAAGCTTTCTTT
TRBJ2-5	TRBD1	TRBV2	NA	CARRDRGQETQYF	TGTGCCAGGAGAGACAGGGGACAAGAGACCCAGTACTTC
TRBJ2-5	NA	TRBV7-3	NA	CASSLTLGNQETQYF	TGTGCCAGCAGCTTAACGCTGGGCAACCAAGAGACCCAGTACTTC
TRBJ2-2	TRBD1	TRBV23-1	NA	CASSPRQGTNTGELFF	TGCGCCAGCAGTCCAAGACAGGGTACGAACACCGGGGAGCTGTTTTTT
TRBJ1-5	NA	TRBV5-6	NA	CASSLGRGHSNQPQHF	TGTGCCAGCAGCTTGGGGCGAGGACATAGCAATCAGCCCCAGCATTTT
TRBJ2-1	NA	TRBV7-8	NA	CASSLAPVGGLLMEQFF	TGTGCCAGCAGCTTAGCCCCGGTGGGGGGGCTGTTAATGGAGCAGTTCTTC
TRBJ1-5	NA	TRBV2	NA	CASSEAGGGFAPGSF	NA
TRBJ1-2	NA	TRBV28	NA	CASSSAYGYTF	TGTGCCAGCAGTTCTGCCTATGGCTACACCTTC
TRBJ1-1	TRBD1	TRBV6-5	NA	CASSTTGGRAFF	TGTGCCAGCAGTACGACAGGGGGCAGAGCTTTCTTT
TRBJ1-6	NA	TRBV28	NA	CASNDPAPLSSPLHF	TGTGCCAGCAACGACCCGGCCCCATTAAGTTCACCCCTCCACTTT
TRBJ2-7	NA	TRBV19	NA	CASRSPAGVGLDEQYF	TGTGCCAGTAGATCCCCCGCAGGTGTGGGGTTGGACGAGCAGTACTTC
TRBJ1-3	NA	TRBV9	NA	CASSVGGGSGNTIYF	TGTGCCAGCAGCGTAGGTGGGGGTTCTGGAAACACCATATATTTT
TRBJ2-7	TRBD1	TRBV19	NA	CASSIDGQGRSYEQYF	TGTGCCAGTAGTATAGATGGACAGGGACGTTCCTACGAGCAGTACTTC
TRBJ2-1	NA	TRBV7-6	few	CASSSTDFDNEQFF	TGTGCCAGCAGCTCAACTGACTTTGACAATGAGCAGTTCTTC
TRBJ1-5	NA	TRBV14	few	CASSHLNQPQHF	TGTGCCAGCAGCCATTTAAATCAGCCCCAGCATTTT
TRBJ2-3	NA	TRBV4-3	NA	CASSPDTHGADTQYF	TGCGCCAGCAGCCCGGACACCCATGGGGCAGATACGCAGTATTTT
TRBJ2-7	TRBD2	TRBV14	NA	CASSQDTAVGGFYEQYF	TGTGCCAGCAGCCAAGACACCGCCGTGGGAGGGTTTTACGAGCAGTACTTC
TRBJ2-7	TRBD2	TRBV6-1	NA	CASSELGLAGGEQYF	TGCGCCAGCAGTGAACTAGGACTAGCGGGGGGAGAGCAGTACTTC
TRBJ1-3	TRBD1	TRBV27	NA	CASSSRDRSSGNTIYF	TGTGCCAGCAGTTCCCGGGACAGGTCCTCTGGAAACACCATATATTTT
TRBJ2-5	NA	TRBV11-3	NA	CASSLDSTGRETQYF	TGTGCCAGCAGCTTAGATAGTACCGGGAGAGAGACCCAGTACTTC
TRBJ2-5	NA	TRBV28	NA	CASSLRLGELGETQYF	TGTGCCAGCAGTTTACGGCTAGGTGAATTAGGCGAGACCCAGTACTTC
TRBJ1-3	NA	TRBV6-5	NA	CASSFNVNREDTIYF	TGTGCCAGCAGTTTTAACGTCAACAGGGAAGACACCATATATTTT
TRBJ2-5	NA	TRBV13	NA	CASSGLLDSQETQYF	TGTGCCAGCAGCGGTCTCCTGGACTCACAAGAGACCCAGTACTTC
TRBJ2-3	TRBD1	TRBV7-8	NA	CASSTLLTGQLTDTQYF	TGTGCCAGCAGCACCCTCTTGACAGGGCAGTTGACAGATACGCAGTATTTT
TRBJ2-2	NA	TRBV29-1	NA	CSVSPRANFGDTGELFF	TGCAGCGTTTCCCCACGAGCAAACTTTGGGGACACCGGGGAGCTGTTTTTT
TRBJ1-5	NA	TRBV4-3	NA	CASSQDSGNQPQHF	TGCGCCAGCAGCCAAGATTCCGGCAATCAGCCCCAGCATTTT
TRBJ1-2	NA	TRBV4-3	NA	CASSQEEGPDYGYTF	TGCGCCAGCAGCCAAGAAGAAGGGCCGGACTATGGCTACACCTTC
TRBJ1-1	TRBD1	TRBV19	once	CASIRGPEAFF	TGTGCCAGTATTAGGGGGCCTGAAGCTTTCTTT
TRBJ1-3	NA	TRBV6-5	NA	CASSYSSGSGNTIYF	TGTGCCAGCAGTTACTCTTCAGGTTCTGGAAACACCATATATTTT